This is a list of T cell receptor beta chains from one sample in a study of blood T cell repertoires in COVID-19. Clones were read by immunoSEQ multiplex PCR, and TCRdb kept only the in-frame ones, dropping some. Here the sample spans 300,000 to 350,000 clones, 88% being singletons. The sequencing input was peripheral blood. The receptors stem from a woman in her seventies with COVID-19, enrolled during active disease. Each CDR3 is given with its conserved first and last residue. D genes are given only for firm matches. Size is stated for part of the rows, as once, few or many counts, or as a class when the clone is expanded.

D	V	size	J	DNA	CDR3
TRBD1	TRBV29-1	.	TRBJ2-7	TGCAGCGGACGACAGGGGAGCAACGAGCAGTACTTC	CSGRQGSNEQYF
TRBD1	TRBV29-1	.	TRBJ2-6	TGCAGCGCTCTAGGGACAGTCGGGGCCAACGTCCTGACTTTC	CSALGTVGANVLTF
TRBD1	TRBV6-6	.	TRBJ2-4	TGTGCCAGCAGTGGGGACAGGACCTTAGCCAAAAACATTCAGTACTTC	CASSGDRTLAKNIQYF
TRBD1	TRBV5-5	.	TRBJ1-6	TGTGCCAGCAGCTTGGGAGACAGGGAAAACTATAATTCACCCCTCCACTTT	CASSLGDRENYNSPLHF
.	TRBV5-4	.	TRBJ1-1	TGTGCCAGCAGCTTGGGGCTGAACACTGAAGCTTTCTTT	CASSLGLNTEAFF
TRBD1	TRBV2	.	TRBJ1-1	TGTGCCAGTTCTACAGGGGGCACTGAAGCTTTCTTT	CASSTGGTEAFF
.	TRBV18	.	TRBJ1-1	TGTGCCAGCTCACCTGGGGGGTTCACTGAAGCTTTCTTT	CASSPGGFTEAFF
.	TRBV12-2	.	TRBJ1-1	TGTGCAGGAAAATCGCGGGGGGGATTCATGAACACTGAAGCTTTCTTT	CAGKSRGGFMNTEAFF
.	TRBV29-1	.	TRBJ2-2	TGCAGCGTCCGAAGACAGGACAACACCGGGGAGCTGTTTTTT	CSVRRQDNTGELFF
.	TRBV28	.	TRBJ1-3	TGTGCCAGCAGTCACGGTGGCTCTGGAAACACCATATATTTT	CASSHGGSGNTIYF
.	TRBV28	.	TRBJ1-1	TGTGCCAGCAGTCCAACGGGGACTGAAGCTTTCTTT	CASSPTGTEAFF
.	TRBV7-9	.	TRBJ1-2	TGTGCCAGCAGCTCAGTCCGGACAGATCGCTTGGGAGGCTACACCTTC	CASSSVRTDRLGGYTF
.	TRBV11-2	.	TRBJ2-1	TGTGCCAGCAGCTCGATGACAGCCTTCAATGAGCAGTTCTTC	CASSSMTAFNEQFF
TRBD2	TRBV24-1	.	TRBJ2-1	TGTGCCACCAGTGCTCGGACTAGCGGGGGGGCCGGTGAGCAGTTCTTC	CATSARTSGGAGEQFF
.	TRBV5-1	few	TRBJ1-2	TGCGCCAGCAGCTTGGGACAGTCTAACTATGGCTACACCTTC	CASSLGQSNYGYTF
.	TRBV24-1	.	TRBJ1-2	TGTGCCACCAGTGACCCTCCTTATGGCTACACCTTC	CATSDPPYGYTF
.	TRBV6-2/TRBV6-3	.	TRBJ2-3	TGTGCCAGCAGTTACACACAGGGAGTAGATACGCAGTATTTT	CASSYTQGVDTQYF
.	TRBV10-3	.	TRBJ1-2	TGTGCCATCAGTCCGGGACAACTTAACTATGGCTACACCTTC	CAISPGQLNYGYTF
.	TRBV13	.	TRBJ1-1	TGTGCCAGCAGCTTAGGGGAGGCTGAAGCTTTCTTT	CASSLGEAEAFF
.	TRBV10-3	once	TRBJ2-3	TGTGCCATCAGTGAGACAGGGCGATTCACAGATACGCAGTATTTT	CAISETGRFTDTQYF
TRBD1	TRBV5-1	.	TRBJ2-3	TGCGCCAGCAGCCCTCGGACAGGAGACGTTACGCAGTATTTT	CASSPRTGDVTQYF
.	TRBV9	.	TRBJ2-5	TGTGCCAGCAGCGTTCGCGGGGGCCCGGGGGTTGGAGAGACCCAGTACTTC	CASSVRGGPGVGETQYF
.	TRBV7-3	.	TRBJ1-6	TGTGCCAGGCCAAACAGCTTAGGGGCCCCTAATAAAACGGATAATTCACCCCTCCACTTT	CARPNSLGAPNKTDNSPLHF
TRBD1	TRBV6-5	once	TRBJ2-5	TGTGCCAGCAACACAGGGGAAAGGGAGCAAGAGACCCAGTACTTC	CASNTGEREQETQYF
.	TRBV9	.	TRBJ1-1	TGTGCCAGCAGTCCAGATGGGAACACTGAAGCTTTCTTT	CASSPDGNTEAFF
TRBD1	TRBV5-1	.	TRBJ2-1	TGCGCCAGCAGACCGACAGGGGTGAACACCAATGAGCAGTTCTTC	CASRPTGVNTNEQFF
TRBD1	TRBV18	.	TRBJ1-5	TGTGCCAGCTCACCAGAGGGGGCAGGTAATCAGCCCCAGCATTTT	CASSPEGAGNQPQHF
.	TRBV30	.	TRBJ2-7	TGTGCCTGGAAAGGGGAGGAGAGCTCCTACGAGCAGTACTTC	CAWKGEESSYEQYF
.	TRBV18	.	TRBJ1-1	TGTGCCAGCTCCCCTACTCAGGGGTACACTGAAGCTTTCTTT	CASSPTQGYTEAFF
TRBD1	TRBV2	once	TRBJ1-2	TGTGCCAGCAGTGACTCGAGACAGGGGGCCATCGTGGGTGGCTACACCTTC	CASSDSRQGAIVGGYTF
.	TRBV7-9	.	TRBJ2-7	TGTGCCAGCAGCCAACTAGTTACCGAGCAGTACTTC	CASSQLVTEQYF
.	TRBV6-2/TRBV6-3	.	TRBJ2-7	TGTGCCAGCAGCCAGACTGTGGACGAGCAGTACTTC	CASSQTVDEQYF
.	TRBV5-6	.	TRBJ1-2	TGTGCCAGCAGCGTTAACAGGGATGGCTACACCTTC	CASSVNRDGYTF
TRBD1	TRBV5-1	.	TRBJ1-6	TGCGCCAGCAGCCCTCGGACAGGTAGTAATTCACCCCTCCACTTT	CASSPRTGSNSPLHF
TRBD2	TRBV7-8	.	TRBJ2-7	TGTGCCAGCAGCTTCATCCGGCCCCCGAACCCCCGACTAGCGGGGCCCGAGCAGTACTTC	CASSFIRPPNPRLAGPEQYF
TRBD1	TRBV5-1	.	TRBJ2-7	TGCGCCAGCAGCTTGGGCTTGGGACAGGGCTACGAGCAGTACTTC	CASSLGLGQGYEQYF
TRBD1	TRBV5-6	.	TRBJ2-7	TGTGCCAGCAGCCCTGGACAGGGATCGCAAGAGCAGTACTTC	CASSPGQGSQEQYF
TRBD1	TRBV12-3/TRBV12-4	few	TRBJ1-2	TGTGCCAGCAGGAATGGACAGGGGCAGAACACCTTC	CASRNGQGQNTF
.	TRBV15	.	TRBJ1-1	TGTGCCACGGGCGGGGGCGACTACACTGAAGCTTTCTTT	CATGGGDYTEAFF
TRBD1	TRBV5-8	.	TRBJ2-7	TGTGCCAGCAGCTTGGGGGACAGGTTTGTCGGCGAGCAGTACTTC	CASSLGDRFVGEQYF
.	TRBV21-1	.	TRBJ2-3	TGTGCCAGCAGCAAATACAGCGGCGGTTGTATGATCCCGGCAGATACGCAGTATTTT	CASSKYSGGCMIPADTQYF
TRBD1	TRBV19	few	TRBJ1-2	TGTGCCAGTACCCGAACGGACAGGGCAGATTTGGACTATGGCTACACCTTC	CASTRTDRADLDYGYTF
.	TRBV7-8	once	TRBJ1-2	TGTGCCAGCAGCTTATCGGGGGGCGCGGGCTACACCTTC	CASSLSGGAGYTF
.	TRBV18	few	TRBJ2-1	TGTGCCAGCTCACCCGGATGGGGGGGCGGGAATGAGCAGTTCTTC	CASSPGWGGGNEQFF
.	TRBV18	.	TRBJ1-1	TGTGCCAGCTCACCGCGTCTAGACACTGAAGCTTTCTTT	CASSPRLDTEAFF
TRBD1	TRBV2	.	TRBJ1-2	TGTGCCACCGCTAGGTGGACAGGGAACTATGGCTACACCTTC	CATARWTGNYGYTF
TRBD1	TRBV19	.	TRBJ2-5	TGTGCCAGTAGTTCCAGAAGACAGGGTCGCCAAGAGACCCAGTACTTC	CASSSRRQGRQETQYF
TRBD2	TRBV5-1	.	TRBJ2-7	TGCGCCAGCAGCGCCAGCGGGGTTGCCTCCTACGAGCAGTACTTC	CASSASGVASYEQYF
TRBD1	TRBV18	.	TRBJ1-4	TGTGCCAGCTCACCCACGACAGGACAGGTACTTGAAAAACTGTTTTTT	CASSPTTGQVLEKLFF
TRBD1	TRBV24-1	.	TRBJ2-3	TGTGCCACCAGTGACGCGGGACAGGGTTGTTGTGATACGCAGTATTTT	CATSDAGQGCCDTQYF
TRBD2	TRBV5-1	once	TRBJ2-3	TGCGCCAGCAGCCCCGGACTAGCGAGCACAGATACGCAGTATTTT	CASSPGLASTDTQYF
.	TRBV2	.	TRBJ1-6	TGTGCCAGCAGTGAACAGGGAATGAATTCACCCCTCCACTTT	CASSEQGMNSPLHF
TRBD1	TRBV24-1	.	TRBJ1-1	TGTGCCACCAGTGACCCCCGGACAGGGGATATGAACACTGAAGCTTTCTTT	CATSDPRTGDMNTEAFF
.	TRBV3-1/TRBV3-2	.	TRBJ2-2	TGTGCCAGCAGCCAAGATAAGCGTCCGGTCACCGGGGAGCTGTTTTTT	CASSQDKRPVTGELFF
TRBD1	TRBV5-4	once	TRBJ1-6	TGTGCCAGCAGCTTGGCCGGGACAGTTCATAATTCACCCCTCCACTTT	CASSLAGTVHNSPLHF
.	TRBV2	.	TRBJ2-7	TGTGCCAGCAGTGAATGGCGTGGCCGGGGGGAGCAGTACTTC	CASSEWRGRGEQYF
.	TRBV30	.	TRBJ1-5	TGTGCCTGGAGTGTTCCGGGTACTATAACGGGGCCCCAGCATTTT	CAWSVPGTITGPQHF
.	TRBV19	.	TRBJ2-1	TGTGCCAGTAGTATAAGGCCGCGGACAGACAATGAGCAGTTCTTC	CASSIRPRTDNEQFF
.	TRBV5-1	.	TRBJ2-1	TGCGCCAGCAGCTTTCCCGCGGGGGCGGGGGACCGGAATGAGCAGTTCTTC	CASSFPAGAGDRNEQFF
TRBD2	TRBV12-5	.	TRBJ2-1	TGTGCTAGTGGTCCCGGGGGGTACTCCTACAATGAGCAGTTCTTC	CASGPGGYSYNEQFF